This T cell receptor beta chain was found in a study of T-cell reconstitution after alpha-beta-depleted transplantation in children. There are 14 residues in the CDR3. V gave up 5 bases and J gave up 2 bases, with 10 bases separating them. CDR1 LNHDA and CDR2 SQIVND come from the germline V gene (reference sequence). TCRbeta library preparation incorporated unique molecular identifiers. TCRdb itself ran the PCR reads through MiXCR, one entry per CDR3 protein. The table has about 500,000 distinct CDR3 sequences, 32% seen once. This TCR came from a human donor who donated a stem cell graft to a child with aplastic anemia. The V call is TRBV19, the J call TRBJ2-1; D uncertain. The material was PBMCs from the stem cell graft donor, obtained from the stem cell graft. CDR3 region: CASSWEGPYNEQFF. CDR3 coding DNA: TGTGCCAGTAGTTGGGAAGGCCCCTACAATGAGCAGTTCTTC.